This TCR beta chain was documented in a study of blood T cell repertoires in COVID-19. Across the whole study: Sample material is recorded as cDNA or gDNA derived from T cells, B-cell-depleted T cells, or PBMCs.

In assigning cohorts, the study relied on participant-reported clinical history. Some clones are missing from TCRdb's copy, which holds only in-frame ones; the method was immunoSEQ multiplex PCR. The data show about 190,000 clones, more than 75% seen once. CDR3 length: 14 amino acids. From germline, CDR1 is SGHTA and CDR2 FQGNSA. V was shortened by 5 bases and J by 2 bases, with 13 bases between the two germline ends. The chain links TRBV7-2 to TRBJ2-7; possible D gene TRBD2, 6 bases. The specimen sequenced was PBMCs or T cells enriched from blood (not recorded which). This TCR came from a woman between 45 and 60 years old with acute COVID-19. CDR3 in amino acids: CASSPQGGAYEQYV. The CDR3 bases are TGTGCCAGCAGCCCCCAGGGCGGGGCCTACGAGCAGTACGTC.